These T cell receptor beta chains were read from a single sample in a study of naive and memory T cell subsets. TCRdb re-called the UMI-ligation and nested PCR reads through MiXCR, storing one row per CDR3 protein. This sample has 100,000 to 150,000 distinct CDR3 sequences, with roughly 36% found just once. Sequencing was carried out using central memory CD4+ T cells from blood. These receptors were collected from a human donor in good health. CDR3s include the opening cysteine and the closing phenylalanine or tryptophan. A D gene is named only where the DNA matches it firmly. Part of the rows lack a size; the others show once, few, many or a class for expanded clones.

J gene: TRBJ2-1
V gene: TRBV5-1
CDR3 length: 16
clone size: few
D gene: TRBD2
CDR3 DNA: TGCGCCAGCAGCTTGGGTCGAGCGGGAGGGTACAATGAGCAGTTCTTC
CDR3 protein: CASSLGRAGGYNEQFF

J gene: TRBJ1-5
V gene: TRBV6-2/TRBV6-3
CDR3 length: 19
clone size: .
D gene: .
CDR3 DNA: TGTGCCACCGGGGTCGGTCGGCTAACCCCCCATTATAGCAATCAGCCCCAGCATTTT
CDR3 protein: CATGVGRLTPHYSNQPQHF

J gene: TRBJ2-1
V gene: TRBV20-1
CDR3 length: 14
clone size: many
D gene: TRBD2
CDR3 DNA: TGCAGTGCCACTGGGGCTAGCGGGACCCGATGGCAGTTCTTC
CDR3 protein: CSATGASGTRWQFF

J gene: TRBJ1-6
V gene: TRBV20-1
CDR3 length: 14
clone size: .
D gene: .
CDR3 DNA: TGCAGTGCTAGAGATCCAGGGTATAATTCACCCCTCCACTTT
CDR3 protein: CSARDPGYNSPLHF

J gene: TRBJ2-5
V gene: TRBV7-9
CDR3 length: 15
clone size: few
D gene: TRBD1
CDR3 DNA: TGTGCCAGCAGCTTAGGAACAGGGGAAGGAGAGACCCAGTACTTC
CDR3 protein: CASSLGTGEGETQYF

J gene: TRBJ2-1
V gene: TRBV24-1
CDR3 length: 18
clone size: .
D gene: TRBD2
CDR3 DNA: TGTGCCACCTCAGGGACTAGCGGGAACCACTACTCCTACAATGAGCAGTTCTTC
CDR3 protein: CATSGTSGNHYSYNEQFF

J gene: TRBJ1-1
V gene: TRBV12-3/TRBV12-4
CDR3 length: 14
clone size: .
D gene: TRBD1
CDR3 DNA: TGTGCCAGCAGTCGCTACAGGGGGACCTCTGAAGCTTTCTTT
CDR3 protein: CASSRYRGTSEAFF

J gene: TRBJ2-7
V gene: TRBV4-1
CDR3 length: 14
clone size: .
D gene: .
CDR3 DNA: TGCGCCAGCAGCCAAGAATGGGAGGCCTACGAGCAGTACTTC
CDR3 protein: CASSQEWEAYEQYF

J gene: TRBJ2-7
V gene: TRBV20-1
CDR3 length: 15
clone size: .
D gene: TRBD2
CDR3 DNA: TGCAGTGCTAGACGCGCGGGAGTAGGTTCCTACGAGCAGTACTTC
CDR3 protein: CSARRAGVGSYEQYF

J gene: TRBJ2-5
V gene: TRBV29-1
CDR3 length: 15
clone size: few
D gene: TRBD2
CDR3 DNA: TGCAGCGTTGTAAGGGCGGGGGAGCGTCGAGAGACCCAGTACTTC
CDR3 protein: CSVVRAGERRETQYF

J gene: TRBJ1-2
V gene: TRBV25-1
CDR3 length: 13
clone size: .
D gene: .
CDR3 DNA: TGTGCCAGCAGTCTCAGTACAGGGTATGGCTACACCTTC
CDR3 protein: CASSLSTGYGYTF

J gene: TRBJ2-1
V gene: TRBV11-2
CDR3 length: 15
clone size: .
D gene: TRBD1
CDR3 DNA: TGTGCCAGCAGCTTAGCGGGACAGGGGTGGAATGAGCAGTTCTTC
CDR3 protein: CASSLAGQGWNEQFF

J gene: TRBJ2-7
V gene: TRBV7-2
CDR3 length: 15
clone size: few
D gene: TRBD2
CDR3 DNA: TGTGCCAGCAGCTTAGTAGCGGGTGATATCTACGAGCAGTACTTC
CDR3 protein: CASSLVAGDIYEQYF

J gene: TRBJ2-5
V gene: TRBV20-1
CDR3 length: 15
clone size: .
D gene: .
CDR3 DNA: TGCAGTGCTAGTCCCCCTCAATCGAGGCAAGAGACCCAGTACTTC
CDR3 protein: CSASPPQSRQETQYF

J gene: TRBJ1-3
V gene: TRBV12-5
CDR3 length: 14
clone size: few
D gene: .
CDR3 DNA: TGTGCTAGTGGTTTGGTACAGCCAGAAAACACCATATATTTT
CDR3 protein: CASGLVQPENTIYF

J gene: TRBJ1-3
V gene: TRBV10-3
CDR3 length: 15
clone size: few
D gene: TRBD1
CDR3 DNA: TGTGCCATCAGAGAATGGACAGGGTCTGGAAACACCATATATTTT
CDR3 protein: CAIREWTGSGNTIYF

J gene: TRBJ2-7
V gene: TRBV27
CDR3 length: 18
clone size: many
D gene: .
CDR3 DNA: TGTGCCAGCAGTTCCCTACTCCACGATTTTGACAGGCGGGTCGAGCAGTACTTC
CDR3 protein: CASSSLLHDFDRRVEQYF

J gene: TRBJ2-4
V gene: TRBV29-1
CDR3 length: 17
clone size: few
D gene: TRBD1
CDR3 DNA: TGCAGCGTTGTGACCGGGACAGGGGGATCGGGCAAAAACATTCAGTACTTC
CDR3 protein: CSVVTGTGGSGKNIQYF

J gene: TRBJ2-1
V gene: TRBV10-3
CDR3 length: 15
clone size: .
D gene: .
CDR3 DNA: TGTGCCATCAGTGGGGGTGGGGTCTCCTACAATGAGCAGTTCTTC
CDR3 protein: CAISGGGVSYNEQFF

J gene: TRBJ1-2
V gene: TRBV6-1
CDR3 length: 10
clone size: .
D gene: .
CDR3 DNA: TGTGCCAGCAGTGAGTGGGGCTACACCTTC
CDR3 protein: CASSEWGYTF

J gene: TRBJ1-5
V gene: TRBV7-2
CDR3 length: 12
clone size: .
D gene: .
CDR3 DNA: TGTGCCAGCAGCCCCTACGGATCGCCCCAGCATTTT
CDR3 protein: CASSPYGSPQHF

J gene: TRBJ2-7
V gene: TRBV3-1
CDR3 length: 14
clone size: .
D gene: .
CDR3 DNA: TGTGCCAGCAGCCAAGGCCGACACTCCTACGAGCAGTACTTC
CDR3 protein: CASSQGRHSYEQYF

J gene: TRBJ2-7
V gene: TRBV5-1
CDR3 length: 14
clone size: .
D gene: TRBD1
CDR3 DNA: TGCGCCAGCAGCAAGGACAGGGGTCCCTACGAGCAGTACTTC
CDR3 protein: CASSKDRGPYEQYF

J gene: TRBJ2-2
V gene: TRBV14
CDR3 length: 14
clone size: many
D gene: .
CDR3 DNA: TGTGCCAGCAGCCAAGTCATGACGGGCGGGGAGCTGTTTTTT
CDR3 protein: CASSQVMTGGELFF

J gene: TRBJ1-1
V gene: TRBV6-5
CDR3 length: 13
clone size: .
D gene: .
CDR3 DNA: TGTGCCAGCAGTTACGGACGCTACACTGAAGCTTTCTTT
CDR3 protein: CASSYGRYTEAFF

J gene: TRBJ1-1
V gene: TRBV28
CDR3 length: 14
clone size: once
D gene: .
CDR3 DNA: TGTGCCAGCAGTCCCGAAAAGCTGACAGGCCGAAGGAGATTT
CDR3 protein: CASSPEKLTGRRRF

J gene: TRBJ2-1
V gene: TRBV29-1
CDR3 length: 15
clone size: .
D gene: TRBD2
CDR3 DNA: TGCAGCGTATACCCGGCGGGAGGGACCTACAATGAGCAGTTCTTC
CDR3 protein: CSVYPAGGTYNEQFF

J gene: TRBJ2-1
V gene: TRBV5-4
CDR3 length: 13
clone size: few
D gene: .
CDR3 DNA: TGTGCCAGCAGCCCCGGGACCTACAATGAGCAGTTCTTC
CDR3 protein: CASSPGTYNEQFF

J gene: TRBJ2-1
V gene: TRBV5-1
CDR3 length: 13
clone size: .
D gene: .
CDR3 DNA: TGCGCCAGCTTCAAAGCGGGTTCCAATGAGCAGTTCTTC
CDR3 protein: CASFKAGSNEQFF

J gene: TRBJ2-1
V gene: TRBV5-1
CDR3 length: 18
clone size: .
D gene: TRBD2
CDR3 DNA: TGCGCCAGCAGCTGGACTAGCGGGAGCCTAAGCTCCTACAATGAGCAGTTCTTC
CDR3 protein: CASSWTSGSLSSYNEQFF

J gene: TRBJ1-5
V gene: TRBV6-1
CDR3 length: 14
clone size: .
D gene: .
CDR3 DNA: TGTGCCAGCAGTCTCAGATATAGCAATCAGCCCCAGCATTTT
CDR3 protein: CASSLRYSNQPQHF

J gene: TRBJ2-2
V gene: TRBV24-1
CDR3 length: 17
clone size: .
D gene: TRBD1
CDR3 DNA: TGTGCCACCAGTGACCCCTCAGGGGGCCCGGACACCGGGGAGCTGTTTTTT
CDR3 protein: CATSDPSGGPDTGELFF

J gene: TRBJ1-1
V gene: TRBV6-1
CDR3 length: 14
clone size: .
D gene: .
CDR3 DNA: TGTGCCAGCAGTGAACGTAGGGGGGCCACTGAAGCTTTCTTT
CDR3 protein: CASSERRGATEAFF

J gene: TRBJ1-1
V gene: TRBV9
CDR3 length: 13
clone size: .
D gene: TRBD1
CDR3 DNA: TGTGCCAGCAGCGCAGGGGGAGAGGCTGAAGCTTTCTTT
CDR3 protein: CASSAGGEAEAFF

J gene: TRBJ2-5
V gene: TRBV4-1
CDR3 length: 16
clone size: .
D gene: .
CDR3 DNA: TGCGCCAGCAGCCAAGGTCCTGGGCAGGGCCAAGAGACCCAGTACTTC
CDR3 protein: CASSQGPGQGQETQYF

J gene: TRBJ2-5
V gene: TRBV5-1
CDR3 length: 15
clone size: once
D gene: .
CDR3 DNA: TGCGCCAGCAGCCCGATTACAGGGTCGCGAGAGACCCAGTACTTC
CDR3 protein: CASSPITGSRETQYF

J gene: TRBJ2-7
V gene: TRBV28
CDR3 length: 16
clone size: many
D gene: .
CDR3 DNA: TGTGCCAGCAGTTTACACATTGGTATGGGGTCCTACGAGCAGTACTTC
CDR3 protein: CASSLHIGMGSYEQYF

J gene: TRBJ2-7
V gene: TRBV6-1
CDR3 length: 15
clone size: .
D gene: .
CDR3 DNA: TGTGCCAGCATGAGGACTACCCGGGGATCCTACGAGCAGTACTTC
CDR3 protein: CASMRTTRGSYEQYF

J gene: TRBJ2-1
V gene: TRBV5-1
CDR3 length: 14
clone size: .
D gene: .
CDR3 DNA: TGCGCCAGCAGCTTGGATAGGGCCCACAATGAGCAGTTCTTC
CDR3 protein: CASSLDRAHNEQFF

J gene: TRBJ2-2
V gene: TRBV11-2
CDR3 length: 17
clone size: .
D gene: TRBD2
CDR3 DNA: TGTGCCAGCAGCTTATTCACAGCGGGAGTACGAACCGGGGAGCTGTTTTTT
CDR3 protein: CASSLFTAGVRTGELFF

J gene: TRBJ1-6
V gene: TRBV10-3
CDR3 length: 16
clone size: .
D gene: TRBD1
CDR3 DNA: TGTGCCATCAGTAACACAGGGGCGGCCTATAATTCACCCCTCCACTTT
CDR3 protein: CAISNTGAAYNSPLHF

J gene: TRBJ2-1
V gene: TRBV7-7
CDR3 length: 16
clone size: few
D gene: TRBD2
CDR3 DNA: TGTGCTAGCAGCCCTGGGACTAGCGGGAGGGTAAATGAGCAGTTCTTC
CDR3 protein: CASSPGTSGRVNEQFF

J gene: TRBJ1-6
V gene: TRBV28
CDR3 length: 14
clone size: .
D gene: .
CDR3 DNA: TGTGCCAGCACTCCGAGCGGGCCCGCGGCACCCCTCCACTTT
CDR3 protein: CASTPSGPAAPLHF

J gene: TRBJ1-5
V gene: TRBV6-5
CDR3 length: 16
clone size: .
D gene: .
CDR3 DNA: TGTGCCAGCAGTTCCCGCGGATCGGGAGGCAATCAGCCCCAGCATTTT
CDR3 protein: CASSSRGSGGNQPQHF

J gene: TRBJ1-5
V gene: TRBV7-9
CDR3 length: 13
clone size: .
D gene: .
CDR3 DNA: TGTGCCAGCAGCTCATATAGCAGTCAGCCCCAGCATTTT
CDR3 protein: CASSSYSSQPQHF

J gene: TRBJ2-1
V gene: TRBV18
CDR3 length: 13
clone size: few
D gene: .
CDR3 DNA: TGTGCCAGCTCACGAGACCCATACAATGAGCAGTTCTTC
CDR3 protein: CASSRDPYNEQFF

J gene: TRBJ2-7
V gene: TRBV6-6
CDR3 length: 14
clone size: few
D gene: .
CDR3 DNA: TGTGCCAGCAGTCCCGGGACGGTAACCTACGAGCAGTACTTC
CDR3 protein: CASSPGTVTYEQYF

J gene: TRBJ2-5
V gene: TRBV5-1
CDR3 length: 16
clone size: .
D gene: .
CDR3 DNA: TGCGCCAGCAGCTCCGCCAGCGCCCTGGGGAGGGAGACCCAGTACTTC
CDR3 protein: CASSSASALGRETQYF

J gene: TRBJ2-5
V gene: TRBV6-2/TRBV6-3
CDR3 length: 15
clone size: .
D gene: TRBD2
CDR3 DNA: TGTGCCAGCCTCGGACTAGCGGGAGCGCGAGAGACCCAGTACTTC
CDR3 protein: CASLGLAGARETQYF

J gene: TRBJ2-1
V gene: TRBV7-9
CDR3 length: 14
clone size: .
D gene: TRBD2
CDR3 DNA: TGTGCCAGCAGCTTAGTTGGGCGGGAGGGCCTAGAGTTCTTC
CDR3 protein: CASSLVGREGLEFF

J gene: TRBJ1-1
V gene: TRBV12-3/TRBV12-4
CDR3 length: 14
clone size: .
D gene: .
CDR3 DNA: TGTGCCAGCAGGAAAGGGTCTGTGAACACTGAAGCTTTCTTT
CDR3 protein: CASRKGSVNTEAFF

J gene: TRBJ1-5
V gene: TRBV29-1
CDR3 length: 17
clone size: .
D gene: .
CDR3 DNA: TGCAGCGTTGAAGGCAAAGGGGCAGGCTATAGCAATCAGCCCCAGCATTTT
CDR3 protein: CSVEGKGAGYSNQPQHF

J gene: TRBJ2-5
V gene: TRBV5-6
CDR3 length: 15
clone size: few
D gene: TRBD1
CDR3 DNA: TGTGCCAGCAGCTGGACAGGAGCCGGGGTGGAGACCCAGTACTTC
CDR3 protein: CASSWTGAGVETQYF

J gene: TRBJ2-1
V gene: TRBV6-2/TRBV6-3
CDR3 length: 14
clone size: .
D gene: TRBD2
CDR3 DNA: TGTGCCAGCAGTTTTAGCGGGAGGTGGGATGAGCAGTTCTTC
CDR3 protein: CASSFSGRWDEQFF

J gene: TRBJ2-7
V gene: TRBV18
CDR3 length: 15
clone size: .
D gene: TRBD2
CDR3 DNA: TGTGCCAGCTCAAGGGAGGGCTCAGTCGTGGACGAGCAGTACTTC
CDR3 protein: CASSREGSVVDEQYF

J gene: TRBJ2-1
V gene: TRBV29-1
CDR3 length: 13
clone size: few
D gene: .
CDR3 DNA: TGCAGCGTGGCTTGGAGCTCCTACAATGAGCAGTTCTTC
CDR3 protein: CSVAWSSYNEQFF

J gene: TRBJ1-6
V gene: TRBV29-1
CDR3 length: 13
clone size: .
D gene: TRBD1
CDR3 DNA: TGCAGCGTCCGGACAGGACTAAGTTCACCCCTCCACTTT
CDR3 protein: CSVRTGLSSPLHF

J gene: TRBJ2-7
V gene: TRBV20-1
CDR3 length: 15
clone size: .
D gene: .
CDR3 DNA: TGCAGTGCTAGAGATCCCAGGACAGCTACCTACGAGCAGTACTTC
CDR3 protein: CSARDPRTATYEQYF